This is a list of T cell receptor beta chains from one sample in a study of blood T cells in healthy people across ages. From the 5' RACE reads, TCRdb called clonotypes with MiXCR, one entry per CDR3 protein. The table shows 1.5 million to 2 million distinct CDR3 sequences, with approximately 40% occurring only once. Material for sequencing was blood. The receptors derive from a human donor in good health. Both conserved end residues are part of each CDR3. A D gene is named only where the DNA matches it firmly. Size is omitted from some rows. Given values are once, few, many or a class for expanded clones.

>NA|NA|TRBV4-3|TRBJ2-5
CASSQGAEYQETQYF
TGCGCCAGCAGCCAAGGAGCAGAGTACCAAGAGACCCAGTACTTC
>NA|NA|TRBV20-1|TRBJ2-5
CSARSVRETQYF
TGCAGTGCTAGATCTGTGAGGGAGACCCAGTACTTC
>NA|NA|TRBV2|TRBJ1-2
CASSESGRHSVNYGYTF
TGTGCCAGCAGTGAATCCGGGAGACATTCGGTTAACTATGGCTACACCTTC
>NA|few|TRBV15|TRBJ2-7
CATSDPRQLPYEQYF
TGTGCCACCAGCGACCCCCGACAGCTACCCTACGAGCAGTACTTC
>NA|NA|TRBV5-1|TRBJ2-1
CASSQQGHGRNEQFF
TGCGCCAGCAGCCAGCAGGGTCATGGGAGGAATGAGCAGTTCTTC
>NA|NA|TRBV6-6|TRBJ1-5
CACSYLSLGQPQHF
TGTGCCTGCAGTTACTTATCCCTTGGGCAGCCCCAGCATTTT
>NA|NA|TRBV12-3/TRBV12-4|TRBJ2-5
CANSSHPSALYF
TGTGCCAACAGCTCACATCCTTCGGCCCTTTACTTC
>NA|once|TRBV7-9|TRBJ2-1
CASSLGTKEGELFF
TGTGCCAGCAGCTTAGGGACAAAGGAAGGGGAGCTGTTCTTC
>NA|NA|TRBV6-2/TRBV6-3|TRBJ2-7
CASSPLAGTYEQYF
TGTGCCAGCAGCCCTCTGGCGGGGACTTACGAGCAGTACTTC
>TRBD2|many|TRBV12-3/TRBV12-4|TRBJ2-7
CASSFGLAGYEQYF
TGTGCCAGCAGTTTTGGGCTAGCGGGCTACGAGCAGTACTTC
>TRBD1|NA|TRBV29-1|TRBJ1-2
CSVEGGTVRGYTF
TGCAGCGTTGAAGGGGGGACAGTACGTGGCTACACCTTC
>NA|NA|TRBV5-1|TRBJ1-2
CASSLSGGYPSNYGYTF
TGCGCCAGCAGCTTGAGTGGAGGATATCCATCTAACTATGGCTACACCTTC
>NA|NA|TRBV28|TRBJ1-2
CASSLNTPNYGYTF
TGTGCCAGCAGTCTGAACACCCCTAACTATGGCTACACCTTC
>TRBD2|few|TRBV7-2|TRBJ2-1
CASSSSGLDLDEQFF
TGTGCCAGCAGCTCGTCGGGACTAGATTTGGATGAGCAGTTCTTC
>TRBD1|once|TRBV10-3|TRBJ2-1
CAIRTRTGMDEQFF
TGTGCCATCAGGACCCGGACAGGGATGGATGAGCAGTTCTTC
>TRBD2|NA|TRBV29-1|TRBJ2-3
CSVGASGETDTQYF
TGCAGCGTTGGGGCTAGCGGAGAAACAGATACGCAGTATTTT
>NA|few|TRBV20-1|TRBJ2-7
CSAQDPYEQYF
TGCAGTGCCCAGGATCCCTACGAGCAGTACTTC
>NA|few|TRBV6-5|TRBJ2-6
CASSNPLDRADSGANVLTF
TGTGCCAGCAGTAACCCTCTGGACAGAGCCGACTCTGGGGCCAACGTCCTGACTTTC
>TRBD2|NA|TRBV7-8|TRBJ2-1
CASSRTSTSDEQFF
TGTGCCAGCAGCCGGACCTCTACTAGCGATGAGCAGTTCTTC
>NA|NA|TRBV7-3|TRBJ1-2
CASRRAGQNPGYIF
TGTGCCAGCCGGAGGGCGGGTCAAAACCCTGGCTACATCTTC
>NA|NA|TRBV4-3|TRBJ1-5
CASSQVVRDQPQHF
TGCGCCAGCAGCCAAGTAGTCAGGGATCAGCCCCAGCATTTT
>TRBD1|NA|TRBV11-2|TRBJ2-1
CASSYGQGNNERFF
TGTGCCAGCAGCTACGGACAGGGGAACAATGAGCGGTTCTTC
>NA|NA|TRBV5-1|TRBJ1-5
CASSSGEYSNQPQHF
TGTGCCAGCAGTTCGGGGGAATATAGCAATCAGCCCCAGCATTTT
>TRBD2|NA|TRBV27|TRBJ2-7
CASSMSGLVYEQYF
TGTGCCAGCTCTATGTCGGGACTAGTCTACGAGCAGTACTTC
>NA|NA|TRBV9|TRBJ1-3
CASSVQGSWGNTIYF
TGTGCCAGCAGCGTACAGGGTTCGTGGGGGAACACCATATATTTT
>NA|NA|TRBV5-1|TRBJ1-1
CASSSGQQNAGYTEAFF
TGCGCCAGCAGCTCGGGCCAACAAAATGCAGGGTATACTGAAGCTTTCTTT
>NA|NA|TRBV7-9|TRBJ1-2
CASSSRPKRGYTF
TGTGCCAGCAGCTCTAGACCGAAGCGGGGCTACACCTTC